A single sample is the source of the 10 T cell receptor beta chains below, sequenced in a study of blood T cell repertoires in COVID-19. The data were produced by immunoSEQ multiplex PCR, yet TCRdb's version contains in-frame clones alone and is incomplete. The repertoire includes some 33,000 clones, about nine tenths of them detected once, and around 20% sits in the top ten. The sample comprised peripheral blood. These receptors all stem from a man aged 60 to 69 with acute or convalescent COVID-19.

The chain joins TRBV19 to TRBJ1-2; D call uncertain. The V gene's germline CDR1 is LNHDA and CDR2 SQIVND (reference sequence). Trimming left V 7 bases short and J 4 bases short, with 16 bases between. CDR3 length equals 14 residues. CDR3 in DNA: TGTGCCAGTACCCTTGGGAGCACGGGCTATGGCTACACCTTC. Amino acids: CASTLGSTGYGYTF.

The rearrangement uses TRBV27 and TRBJ1-2; D possibly corresponds to TRBD1 (5 bases). The V gene's germline CDR1 is MNHEY and CDR2 SMNVEV (reference sequence). CDR3 size: 13 residues. V lost 5 bases and J lost 2, with 9 bases in between. DNA for the CDR3: TGTGCCAGCAGTGGGGCCTTCAACTATGGCTACACCTTC. Its translation is CASSGAFNYGYTF.

The genes are TRBV29-1 and TRBJ2-7, with TRBD2 matching over 10 bases. The germline gives CDR1 SQVTM, CDR2 ANQGSEA. This CDR3 spans 14 amino acids. V lost 4 bases and J lost 3; bases outside the gene matches: 6. The DNA for the CDR3 is TGCAGCGTTGCGCTAGCGGGAGTGAGCTACGAGCAGTACTTC. This sequence encodes CSVALAGVSYEQYF.

CDR3 region: CATSDSPLAGGGHTSYEQFF. CDR3 DNA: TGTGCCACCAGTGATTCCCCCCTAGCGGGAGGAGGACATACATCTTATGAGCAGTTCTTC. This chain links TRBV24-1 with TRBJ2-1; 11 bases fit TRBD2. Trimming at V came to 2 bases and at J to 8 bases, leaving 19 bases not matched to a gene. CDR1 is KGHDR and CDR2 is SFDVKD in the germline V gene. The CDR3 extends over 20 amino acids.

The chain recombines TRBV5-4 with TRBJ2-1, with D unclear. CDR1 is SGHNT, CDR2 YYREEE, per germline (reference sequence). The CDR3 runs to 15 residues. V gave up 0 bases and J gave up 1 base, with 8 bases separating them. The chain's CDR3 is CASSLATGSYNEQFF. DNA for the CDR3: TGTGCCAGCAGCTTGGCGACTGGGTCCTACAATGAGCAGTTCTTC.

This chain uses TRBV6-5 with TRBJ2-1, with D perhaps matching TRBD1 (8 bases). This CDR3 comprises 15 residues. The V gene lost 6 bases and the J gene lost 3 bases, with 15 bases spanning the gap. Germline CDR1 and CDR2: MNHEY and SVGAGI. In nucleotides, the CDR3 is TGTGCCAGCAGAGCTACAGGGGGGGGCTACAATGAGCAGTTCTTC. It is translated as CASRATGGGYNEQFF.

V is TRBV25-1 and J is TRBJ1-4; 7 nucleotides agree with TRBD1. Germline V lookup: CDR1 MGHDK, CDR2 SYGVNS. V shed 1 base, J shed 8 bases, and the junction held 7 bases outside the gene matches. This CDR3 is 15 amino acids long. CDR3 sequence reads: CASSESGQGGEKLFF. Here the CDR3 DNA reads TGTGCCAGCAGTGAATCCGGGCAGGGGGGCGAAAAACTGTTTTTT.

The chain uses TRBV11-3 and TRBJ2-3; D is perhaps TRBD2 (6 bases). The CDR3 length is 14 residues. The V end lost 3 bases, the J end lost 6 bases, and 13 bases lay between the germline ends. CDR1 and CDR2 from the germline V gene are SGHNT and YENEEA. The CDR3 spells CASSFTGATDTQYF. The CDR3 DNA reads as TGTGCCAGCAGCTTCACGGGAGCCACGGATACGCAGTATTTT. Full variable domain (remainder filled in from reference TRBV11-3 and TRBJ2-3): EAGVVQSPRYKIIEKKQPVAFWCNPISGHNTLYWYLQNLGQGPELLIRYENEEAVDDSQLPKDRFSAERLKGVDSTLKIQPAELGDSAVYLCASSFTGATDTQYFGPGTRLTVL.

The V and J genes are TRBV19 and TRBJ1-3; D is uncertain. Germline loops: CDR1 LNHDA, CDR2 SQIVND (reference sequence). Trimming stripped 5 bases from V and 9 bases from J, with 14 bases between. This CDR3 spans 13 amino acids. This CDR3 reads CASSPEVAATIYF. CDR3 in DNA: TGTGCCAGTAGTCCAGAAGTTGCCGCCACCATATATTTT.

The V gene is TRBV6-2 or TRBV6-3, the J gene TRBJ1-5; D possibly corresponds to TRBD1 (5 bases). The CDR3 contains 16 residues. Germline CDR1 is MNHEY and CDR2 is SVGEGT. V was shortened by 5 bases and J by 6 bases, with 20 bases between the two germline ends. The CDR3, as DNA: TGTGCCAGCAGTAGAAGGATAGGGGCAGTATCTCAGCCCCAGCATTTT. It specifies CASSRRIGAVSQPQHF.